This T cell receptor beta chain was identified during a study of control samples from healthy donors and cancer patients. Libraries were prepared by immunoSEQ multiplex PCR; TCRdb keeps only in-frame clonotypes and omits some of them. The sample records about 54,000 clones, 95% to 96% being singletons. This CDR3 comprises 14 residues. Trimming took 1 base from V and 8 from J, leaving 11 bases between them. Germline lookup yields CDR1 KGHSH and CDR2 LQKENI. The TCR sequence derives from a woman in her twenties or thirties in good health. The genes are TRBV18 and TRBJ2-2; no clear D. The sample taken for sequencing was blood. CDR3 in amino acids: CASSPLSGLGELFF. Here the CDR3 DNA reads TGTGCCAGCTCACCACTAAGTGGGCTGGGGGAGCTGTTTTTT.